This TCR beta chain was identified during a study of cytomegalovirus exposure and HLA in healthy donors. Trimming stripped 1 base from V and 6 bases from J, with 7 bases between. The CDR3 length is 13 residues. The germline CDR1 and CDR2 sequences are SEHNR and FQNEAQ (reference sequence). The protocol was immunoSEQ multiplex PCR, while the TCRdb copy is restricted to in-frame clones and leaves out a portion. The sample has fewer than 100,000 clones, 90% to 95% seen once. This TCR came from a woman under 30 in good health and CMV-seronegative. The sample consisted of PBMCs. The rearrangement uses TRBV7-9 and TRBJ2-1; D gene unclear. CDR3 amino acids: CASSLVLINEQFF. The DNA for the CDR3 is TGTGCCAGCAGCTTAGTATTAATCAATGAGCAGTTCTTC.